The T cell receptor beta chain under discussion was sequenced for a study of OX40 agonist ivuxolimab in advanced cancers. Using immunoSEQ multiplex PCR, the repertoire was profiled, and TCRdb retains in-frame clones only, with some absent. This table holds around 37,000 clones, around four fifths found once. This clone was observed a few times. Its specificity is unknown. Germline CDR1 and CDR2: SGHAT and FQNNGV. The CDR3 runs to 15 residues. V gave up 1 base and J gave up 8 bases, with 15 bases separating them. Findings and caveats of the study: The average count of expanded clones was higher among CD8+ T cells than among CD4+.

This specimen consisted of CD4+ or CD8+ T cells sorted from blood, obtained in a trial of the OX40 agonist ivuxolimab. The sequence came from an adult with an advanced solid tumor such as melanoma, head and neck, liver or kidney cancer. The chain employs TRBV11-2 and TRBJ2-1; D perhaps matches TRBD1 (6 bases). In nucleotides, the CDR3 is TGTGCCAGCAGCTTAGGCAGGGGAAGTAGCGATGAGCAGTTCTTC. Translated, it gives CASSLGRGSSDEQFF.